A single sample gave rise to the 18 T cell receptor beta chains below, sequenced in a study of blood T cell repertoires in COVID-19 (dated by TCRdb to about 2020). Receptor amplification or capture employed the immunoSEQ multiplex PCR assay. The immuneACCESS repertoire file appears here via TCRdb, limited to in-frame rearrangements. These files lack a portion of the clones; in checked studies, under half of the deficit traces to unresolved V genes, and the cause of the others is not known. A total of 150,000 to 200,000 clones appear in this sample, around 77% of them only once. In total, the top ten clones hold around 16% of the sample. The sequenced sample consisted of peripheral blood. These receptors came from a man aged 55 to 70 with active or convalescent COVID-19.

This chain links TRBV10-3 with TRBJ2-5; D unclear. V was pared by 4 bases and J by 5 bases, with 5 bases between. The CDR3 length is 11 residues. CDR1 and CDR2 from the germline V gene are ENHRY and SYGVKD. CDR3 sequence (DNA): TGTGCCATCAGTGCTAAGGAGACCCAGTACTTC. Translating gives CAISAKETQYF.

Here the CDR3 reads CSASSQAGANVLTF. The CDR3 DNA reads as TGCAGTGCTAGTTCACAGGCTGGGGCCAACGTCCTGACTTTC. J is TRBJ2-6 and V is TRBV20-1, with D maybe TRBD1 (5 bases). Per the germline V gene, CDR1 is DFQATT and CDR2 is SNEGSKA (reference sequence). CDR3 length: 14 residues. The germline V and J ends were trimmed by 3 bases and 2 bases, with 8 bases remaining between them.

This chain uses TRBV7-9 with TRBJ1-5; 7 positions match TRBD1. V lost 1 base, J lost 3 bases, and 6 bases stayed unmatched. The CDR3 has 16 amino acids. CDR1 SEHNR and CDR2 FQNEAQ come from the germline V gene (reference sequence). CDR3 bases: TGTGCCAGCAGCTTAGTATCGGGACAGTACAATCAGCCCCAGCATTTT. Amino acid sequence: CASSLVSGQYNQPQHF.

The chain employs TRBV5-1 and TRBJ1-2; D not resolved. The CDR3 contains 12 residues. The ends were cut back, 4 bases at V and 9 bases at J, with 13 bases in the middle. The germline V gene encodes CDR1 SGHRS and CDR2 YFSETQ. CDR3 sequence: CASSPDTRSYTF. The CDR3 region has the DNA TGCGCCAGCAGCCCCGACACTAGAAGCTACACCTTC.

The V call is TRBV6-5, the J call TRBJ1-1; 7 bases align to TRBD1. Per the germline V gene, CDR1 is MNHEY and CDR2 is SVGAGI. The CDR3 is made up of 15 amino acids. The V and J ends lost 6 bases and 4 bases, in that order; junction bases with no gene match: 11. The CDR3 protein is CASRDYLTGSTEAFF. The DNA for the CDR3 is TGTGCCAGCAGGGACTACCTGACAGGGAGCACTGAAGCTTTCTTT.

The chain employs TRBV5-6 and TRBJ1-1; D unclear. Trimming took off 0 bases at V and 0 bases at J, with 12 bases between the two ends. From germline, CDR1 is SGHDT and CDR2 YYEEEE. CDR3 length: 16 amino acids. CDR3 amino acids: CASSLAPLTMNTEAFF. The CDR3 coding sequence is TGTGCCAGCAGCTTGGCGCCACTTACTATGAACACTGAAGCTTTCTTT.

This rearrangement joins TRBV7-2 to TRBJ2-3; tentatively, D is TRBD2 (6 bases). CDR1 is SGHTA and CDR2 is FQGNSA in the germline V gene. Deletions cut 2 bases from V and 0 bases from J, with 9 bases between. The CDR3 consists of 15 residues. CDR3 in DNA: TGTGCCAGCAGCTTATCCGGGACTAGCACAGATACGCAGTATTTT. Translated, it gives CASSLSGTSTDTQYF.

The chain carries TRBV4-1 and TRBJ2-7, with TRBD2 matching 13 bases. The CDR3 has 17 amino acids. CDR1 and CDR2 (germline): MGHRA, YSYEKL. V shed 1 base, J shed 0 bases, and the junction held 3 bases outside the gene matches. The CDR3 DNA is TGCGCCAGCAGCCAAGGGACTAGCGGGAGTGGCTCCTACGAGCAGTACTTC. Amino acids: CASSQGTSGSGSYEQYF.

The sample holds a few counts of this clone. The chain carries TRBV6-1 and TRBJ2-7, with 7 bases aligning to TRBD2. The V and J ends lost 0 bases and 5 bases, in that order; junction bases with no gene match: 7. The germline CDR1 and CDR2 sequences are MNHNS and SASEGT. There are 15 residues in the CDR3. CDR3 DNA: TGTGCCAGCAGTGAAGCGTCGGGAGGTAGCGACGAGCAGTACTTC. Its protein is CASSEASGGSDEQYF.

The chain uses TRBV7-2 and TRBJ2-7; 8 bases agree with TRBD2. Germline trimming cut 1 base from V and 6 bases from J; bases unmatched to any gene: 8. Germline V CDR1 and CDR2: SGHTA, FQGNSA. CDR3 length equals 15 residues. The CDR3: CASSLEPSGLTEQYF. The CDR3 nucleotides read TGTGCCAGCAGCTTAGAGCCTAGCGGGTTGACCGAGCAGTACTTC. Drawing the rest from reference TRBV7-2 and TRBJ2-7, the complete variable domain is GAGVSQSPSNKVTEKGKDVELRCDPISGHTALYWYRQSLGQGLEFLIYFQGNSAPDKSGLPSDRFSAERTGGSVSTLTIQRTQQEDSAVYLCASSLEPSGLTEQYFGPGTRLTVT.

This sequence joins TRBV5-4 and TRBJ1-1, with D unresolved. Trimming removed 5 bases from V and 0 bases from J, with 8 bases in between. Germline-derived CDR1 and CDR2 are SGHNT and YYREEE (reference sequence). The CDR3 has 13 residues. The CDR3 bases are TGTGCCAGCAGTGAGGAGATGAACACTGAAGCTTTCTTT. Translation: CASSEEMNTEAFF.

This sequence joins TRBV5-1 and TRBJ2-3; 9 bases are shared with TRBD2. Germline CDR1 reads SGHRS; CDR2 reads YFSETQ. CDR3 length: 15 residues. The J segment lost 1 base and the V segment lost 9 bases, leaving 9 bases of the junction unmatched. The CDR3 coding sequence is TGCGCCACTTCAGGGGGGACTAGCCGCACAGATACGCAGTATTTT. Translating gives CATSGGTSRTDTQYF.

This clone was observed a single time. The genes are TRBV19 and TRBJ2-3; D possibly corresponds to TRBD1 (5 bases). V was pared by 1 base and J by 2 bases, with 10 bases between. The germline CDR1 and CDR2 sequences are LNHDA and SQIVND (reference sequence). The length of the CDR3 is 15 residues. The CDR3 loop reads CASSIGGQITDTQYF. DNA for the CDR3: TGTGCCAGTAGTATAGGGGGCCAAATCACAGATACGCAGTATTTT.

Here the CDR3 DNA reads TGTGCCATCAGTAGACCCAGGATGGTAGCGGGATCTCTTTACACAGATACGCAGTATTTT. Its protein is CAISRPRMVAGSLYTDTQYF. V and J are TRBV10-3 and TRBJ2-3; 8 nucleotides agree with TRBD2. From germline, CDR1 is ENHRY and CDR2 SYGVKD. The CDR3 sequence is 20 residues long. Trimming removed 5 bases from V and 2 bases from J; junction bases left unmatched: 21.

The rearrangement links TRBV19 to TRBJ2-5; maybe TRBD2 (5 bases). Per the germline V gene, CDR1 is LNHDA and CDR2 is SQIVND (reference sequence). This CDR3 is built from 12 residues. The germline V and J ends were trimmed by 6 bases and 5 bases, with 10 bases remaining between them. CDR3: CASSERRETQYF. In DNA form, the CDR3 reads TGTGCCAGTAGCGAGCGGAGGGAGACCCAGTACTTC.

CDR3 loop: CASIGTRLSETQYF. As DNA, the CDR3 is TGTGCCAGCATAGGGACTAGGCTCTCGGAGACCCAGTACTTC. The chain is built from TRBV6-6 and TRBJ2-5; 8 bases map to TRBD2. The V gene's germline CDR1 is MNHNY and CDR2 SVGAGI (reference sequence). V gave up 7 bases and J gave up 5 bases; unmatched junction bases: 9. The CDR3 is 14 amino acids.

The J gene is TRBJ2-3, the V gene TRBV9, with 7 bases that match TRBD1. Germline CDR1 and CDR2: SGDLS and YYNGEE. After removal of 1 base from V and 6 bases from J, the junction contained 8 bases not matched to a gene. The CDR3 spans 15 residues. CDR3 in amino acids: CASSVRGQLGDTQYF. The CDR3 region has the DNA TGTGCCAGCAGCGTACGGGGACAGCTTGGGGATACGCAGTATTTT. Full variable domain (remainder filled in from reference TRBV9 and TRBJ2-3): DSGVTQTPKHLITATGQRVTLRCSPRSGDLSVYWYQQSLDQGLQFLIQYYNGEERAKGNILERFSAQQFPDLHSELNLSSLELGDSALYFCASSVRGQLGDTQYFGPGTRLTVL.

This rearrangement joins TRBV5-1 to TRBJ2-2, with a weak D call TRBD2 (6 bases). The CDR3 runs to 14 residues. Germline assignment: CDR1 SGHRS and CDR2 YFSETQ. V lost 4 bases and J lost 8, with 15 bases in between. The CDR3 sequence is CASSGGEAYGELFF. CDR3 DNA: TGCGCCAGCAGCGGCGGGGAAGCTTATGGGGAGCTGTTTTTT.